A single sample is the source of the 10 T cell receptor beta chains below, sequenced in a study of T-cell reconstitution after alpha-beta-depleted transplantation in children. During its preparation, the TCRbeta library received unique molecular identifiers. TCRdb ran MiXCR on the PCR reads and lists one entry per CDR3 protein. Here the sample spans approximately 490,000 distinct CDR3 sequences, about 11% being singletons. This specimen consisted of PBMCs, obtained before TCRalphabeta/CD19-depleted stem cell transplant. These receptors were obtained from a child under 10 years old with inherited bone marrow failure, due to receive a stem cell transplant.

This clonotype was counted ten times or more. V and J are TRBV4-3 and TRBJ2-2; possible D gene TRBD2, 7 bases. This CDR3 spans 17 amino acids. V gave up 1 base and J gave up 4 bases, with 16 bases separating them. Per germline, CDR1 LGHNA and CDR2 YSLEER. DNA for the CDR3: TGCGCCAGCAGCCAAGTATGGGGGGGCCGGGGCACCGGGGAGCTGTTTTTT. Translating gives CASSQVWGGRGTGELFF.

The sample holds many counts of this clonotype. V and J are TRBV6-1 and TRBJ2-3, with D uncertain. The V gene's germline CDR1 is MNHNS and CDR2 SASEGT. This CDR3 is built from 17 residues. V gave up 4 bases and J gave up 0 bases, with 17 bases separating them. CDR3 nucleotides: TGTGCCAGCAGTGCGCCTCCTGACTCCGCCAGCACAGATACGCAGTATTTT. Translation gives CASSAPPDSASTDTQYF.

This clonotype was found many times. J is TRBJ2-2 and V is TRBV7-8; the D is unclear. Germline V lookup: CDR1 SGHVS, CDR2 FQNEAQ. Between the trimmed V and J ends, which lost 0 bases and 2 bases, there was a span of 13 bases. The CDR3 covers 17 residues. CDR3: CASSLALLGSNTGELFF. The CDR3, as DNA: TGTGCCAGCAGCTTAGCGCTTCTCGGATCCAACACCGGGGAGCTGTTTTTT.

This clonotype was seen repeatedly, ten times or more. The chain is built from TRBV5-6 and TRBJ1-2, with D uncertain. V was shortened by 5 bases and J by 8 bases, with 13 bases between the two germline ends. The CDR3 length is 12 residues. Looked up from germline, CDR1 is SGHDT and CDR2 is YYEEEE. CDR3 in amino acids: CASRGATTGYTF. The CDR3, as DNA: TGTGCCAGCAGAGGCGCGACAACGGGCTACACCTTC.

In this sample, this clonotype turned up a few times. This chain connects TRBV4-2 to TRBJ2-2; D is unresolved. V shed 5 bases and J shed 3 bases, with 13 bases lying between them. The CDR3 has 15 amino acids. Germline CDR1 and CDR2: LGHNA and YNFKEQ. CDR3 protein: CASSYSRADTGELFF. CDR3 nucleotides: TGTGCCAGCAGCTACTCCCGGGCCGACACCGGGGAGCTGTTTTTT.

J is TRBJ1-3 and V is TRBV5-1; D not resolved. Trimming took off 0 bases at V and 0 bases at J, with 7 bases between the two ends. Germline CDR1 is SGHRS and CDR2 is YFSETQ. The CDR3 has 15 amino acids. The CDR3 sequence is CASSLEPPSGNTIYF. The CDR3 bases are TGCGCCAGCAGCTTGGAGCCACCCTCTGGAAACACCATATATTTT.

This clonotype was observed at least ten times. V gene TRBV7-9 combines with J gene TRBJ1-2, with TRBD1 identical over 7 bases. The CDR3 has 16 amino acids. V trimming: 0 bases; J trimming: 2 bases; junction bases outside the gene matches: 6. Germline loops: CDR1 SEHNR, CDR2 FQNEAQ (reference sequence). CDR3 coding DNA: TGTGCCAGCAGCTTAGCGGGACAGCACCCGAACTATGGCTACACCTTC. Protein product: CASSLAGQHPNYGYTF.

This clonotype was seen many times. V usage is TRBV15 and J usage is TRBJ1-4, with a weak D call TRBD1 (5 bases). The V and J ends lost 4 bases and 5 bases respectively, with 14 bases between them. Germline-derived CDR1 and CDR2 are LNHNV and YYDKDF (reference sequence). The CDR3 sequence is 15 residues long. Here the CDR3 reads CATSTRDAGNEKLFF. In DNA form, the CDR3 reads TGTGCCACCAGCACTCGGGACGCCGGCAATGAAAAACTGTTTTTT.

In its sample, this clonotype was seen many times. The chain is built from TRBV5-1 and TRBJ2-1, with 10 bases aligning to TRBD2. Germline V CDR1 and CDR2: SGHRS, YFSETQ. The CDR3 is 17 amino acids. With V trimmed by 0 bases and J by 4 bases, 7 bases remained unmatched. CDR3 sequence: CASSLGLAGVGYNEQFF. CDR3 coding DNA: TGCGCCAGCAGCTTGGGGCTAGCGGGAGTTGGATACAATGAGCAGTTCTTC. The full variable domain, with the rest looked up from reference TRBV5-1 and TRBJ2-1, is KAGVTQTPRYLIKTRGQQVTLSCSPISGHRSVSWYQQTPGQGLQFLFEYFSETQRNKGNFPGRFSGRQFSNSRSEMNVSTLELGDSALYLCASSLGLAGVGYNEQFFGPGTRLTVL.

Ten or more counts support this clonotype. This chain connects TRBV20-1 to TRBJ2-3; 7 bases are shared with TRBD2. The CDR3 extends over 14 amino acids. Trimming cost V 0 bases and J 2 bases; bases outside gene matches: 2. Germline assignment: CDR1 DFQATT and CDR2 SNEGSKA (reference sequence). CDR3 sequence: CSARELAHTDTQYF. DNA of the CDR3: TGCAGTGCTAGAGAACTAGCGCACACAGATACGCAGTATTTT.